These 27 T cell receptor beta chains were all obtained from the same sample, sequenced in a study of CD8 T cells in ankylosing spondylitis. No antigen has been identified for these receptors. TCRdb redid the calling of the 5' RACE reads with MiXCR, one entry per CDR3 protein. Of more than 500,000 distinct CDR3 sequences in the sample, roughly 5% were seen once. General study findings and limits: In ankylosing spondylitis blood, a motif of 7 to 9 highly homologous TCR beta variants appeared characteristic.

The sequencing input was blood, either unsorted or a sorted T cell fraction (not recorded which). These receptors all come from a male donor with ankylosing spondylitis.

There are many counts of this clonotype. Here the CDR3 DNA reads TGCAGTGCTAGGGGGCAGGTACCTAGTGAGCAGTACTTC. It encodes CSARGQVPSEQYF. The chain uses TRBV20-1 and TRBJ2-7, with D possibly being TRBD1 (5 bases). The ends were cut back, 3 bases at V and 7 bases at J, with 16 bases in the middle. Germline V gene lookup returns CDR1 DFQATT and CDR2 SNEGSKA (reference sequence). The CDR3 contains 13 residues.

This clonotype was seen repeatedly, ten times or more. The chain recombines TRBV2 with TRBJ2-1; TRBD2 agrees at 10 bases. The CDR3 has 13 amino acids. Germline V gene data show CDR1 as SNHLY and CDR2 as FYNNEI. V shed 5 bases, J shed 10 bases, and the junction held 5 bases outside the gene matches. The CDR3 spells CASSSGRALEQFF. Here the CDR3 DNA reads TGTGCCAGCAGTAGCGGGAGGGCATTGGAGCAGTTCTTC.

This clonotype was picked up many times. This sequence joins TRBV5-1 and TRBJ2-7; D is undetermined. Germline CDR1 SGHRS, CDR2 YFSETQ. This CDR3 is 13 amino acids long. V shed 2 bases and J shed 6 bases, with 12 bases lying between them. CDR3 coding DNA: TGCGCCAGCAGCTTTGTAGGGCCCGGCGAGCAGTACTTC. The encoded protein is CASSFVGPGEQYF.

About this clonotype itself: A much more abundant neighbour one base away suggests this may be a read error. The chain is built from TRBV29-1 and TRBJ2-3, with D possibly matching TRBD2 (6 bases). The CDR3 extends over 15 amino acids. In germline, CDR1 is SQVTM, CDR2 ANQGSEA. With 1 base removed from V and 2 bases from J, the gap between germline ends came to 13 bases. The CDR3 DNA reads as TGCAGCGTTGAAGTCTGGGACTTTCTCACAGATACGCAGTATTTT. Protein sequence: CSVEVWDFLTDTQYF.

This clonotype was observed many times. The gene calls are TRBV6-1 and TRBJ2-5; D gene unclear. CDR1 and CDR2 (germline): MNHNS, SASEGT. The germline V and J ends were trimmed by 5 bases and 0 bases, with 16 bases remaining between them. The CDR3 has 16 residues. Here the CDR3 reads CASSPPYPVYQETQYF. In DNA form, the CDR3 reads TGTGCCAGCAGTCCTCCTTACCCAGTCTACCAAGAGACCCAGTACTTC.

In this sample, this clonotype turned up many times. The CDR3 sequence: CASSPFPGQPQHF. The CDR3 DNA sequence: TGTGCCAGCAGCCCCTTTCCTGGTCAGCCCCAGCATTTT. The J gene is TRBJ1-5, the V gene TRBV6-2 or TRBV6-3; the D is unclear. The V and J ends lost 6 bases and 6 bases respectively, with 12 bases between them. CDR3 length: 13 residues. Germline values: CDR1 MNHEY, CDR2 SVGEGT.

This clonotype was detected many times. This chain connects TRBV28 to TRBJ2-2; D gene ambiguous. V gave up 8 bases and J gave up 3 bases, with 7 bases separating them. CDR3 length: 12 residues. Germline CDR1 reads MDHEN; CDR2 reads SYDVKM. In nucleotides, the CDR3 is TGTGCCAGCTCGAGGTACACCGGGGAGCTGTTTTTT. This gives the protein CASSRYTGELFF.

This clonotype was seen at least ten times. The chain carries TRBV6-1 and TRBJ2-7; TRBD1 matches 7 bases. CDR3 length: 15 amino acids. Germline CDR1 MNHNS, CDR2 SASEGT. The trim removed 6 bases at V and 7 bases at J, leaving 15 bases unmatched. The CDR3 region is CASRRDRASSWEQYF. CDR3 nucleotides: TGTGCCAGCAGAAGGGACAGAGCTTCTAGTTGGGAGCAGTACTTC.

This clonotype has a handful of counts. This chain links TRBV6-1 with TRBJ1-5; D is ambiguous. There are 14 residues in the CDR3. CDR1 MNHNS and CDR2 SASEGT come from the germline V gene. V dropped 5 bases and J dropped 4 bases, with 12 bases sitting between them. Here the CDR3 DNA reads TGTGCCAGCAGTCCGAACTCGAAGAATCAGCCCCAGCATTTT. Protein sequence: CASSPNSKNQPQHF.

V usage is TRBV2 and J usage is TRBJ2-1; 9 positions match TRBD2. The CDR3 covers 12 residues. V was clipped by 8 bases and J by 7 bases; unmatched bases: 3. Germline CDR1 SNHLY, CDR2 FYNNEI. CDR3 DNA sequence: TGTGCCAGCGAGACTAGCGGAAATGAGCAGTTCTTC. This gives the protein CASETSGNEQFF.

This clonotype was seen repeatedly, ten times or more. This chain connects TRBV5-6 to TRBJ1-6; 7 bases are shared with TRBD1. V shed 4 bases and J 8 bases; nucleotides not matched to a gene: 6. The CDR3 contains 14 residues. Germline CDR1 and CDR2: SGHDT and YYEEEE. The CDR3 spells CASSRDSFHSPLHF. DNA for the CDR3: TGTGCCAGCAGCCGGGACAGCTTCCATTCACCCCTCCACTTT. The variable domain in full, with the rest retrieved from reference TRBV5-6 and TRBJ1-6, is DAGVTQSPTHLIKTRGQQVTLRCSPKSGHDTVSWYQQALGQGPQFIFQYYEEEERQRGNFPDRFSGHQFPNYSSELNVNALLLGDSALYLCASSRDSFHSPLHFGNGTRLTVT.

The chain links TRBV28 to TRBJ1-1; D call uncertain. V lost 4 bases to trimming and J lost 4 bases, with 13 bases between them. Per the germline V gene, CDR1 is MDHEN and CDR2 is SYDVKM. There are 14 residues in the CDR3. Here the CDR3 reads CASSSLWEITEAFF. Here the CDR3 DNA reads TGTGCCAGCAGTTCTCTCTGGGAGATCACTGAAGCTTTCTTT.

This clonotype appeared many times. The rearrangement joins TRBV29-1 to TRBJ2-7; D is tentatively TRBD1 or TRBD2 (5 bases each). Per the germline V gene, CDR1 is SQVTM and CDR2 is ANQGSEA. V lost 5 bases to trimming and J lost 4 bases, with 18 bases between them. This CDR3 comprises 14 residues. The CDR3 loop reads CSVQPARDGYEQYF. The CDR3 DNA sequence: TGCAGCGTTCAACCCGCCCGGGACGGATACGAGCAGTACTTC.

This clonotype occurred many times. The chain combines TRBV29-1 with TRBJ2-5; the D is unclear. The CDR3 consists of 10 residues. Trimming removed 7 bases at V and 5 bases at J, with 8 bases between. Germline V gene sequence: CDR1 SQVTM, CDR2 ANQGSEA. The CDR3 loop is CSAEAETQYF. CDR3 in DNA: TGCAGCGCTGAGGCGGAGACCCAGTACTTC.

This clonotype was seen ten or more times. This sequence joins TRBV7-9 and TRBJ1-1; possible D gene TRBD1, 5 bases. CDR1 is SEHNR and CDR2 is FQNEAQ in the germline V gene (reference sequence). V was trimmed by 6 bases and J by 3 bases, leaving 17 bases between them. This CDR3 region has 15 residues. The CDR3 coding sequence is TGTGCCAGCAGTTTACGCACAGGTGTGGACACTGAAGCTTTCTTT. It yields the protein CASSLRTGVDTEAFF.

This clonotype was counted many times. V and J are TRBV7-2 and TRBJ1-1; maybe TRBD1 (5 bases). The ends were cut back, 1 base at V and 10 bases at J, with 13 bases in the middle. This CDR3 has 13 residues. Per the germline V gene, CDR1 is SGHTA and CDR2 is FQGNSA. CDR3 protein: CASSLVETARAFF. CDR3 coding DNA: TGTGCCAGCAGCTTAGTCGAGACAGCCAGAGCTTTCTTT.

This clonotype has ten or more counts. This sequence joins TRBV6-1 and TRBJ1-1; TRBD1 is a possible D gene (6 bases). The CDR3 is 11 amino acids. The germline CDR1 and CDR2 sequences are MNHNS and SASEGT. The V and J ends lost 6 bases and 11 bases respectively, with 13 bases between them. CDR3 bases: TGTGCCAGCAGATTAACAGGGCGCGCTTTCTTT. Protein sequence: CASRLTGRAFF.

This clonotype was picked up many times. The gene calls are TRBV20-1 and TRBJ2-3, with a possible D match to TRBD2 (6 bases). CDR3 length: 15 residues. V gave up 6 bases and J gave up 6 bases, with 22 bases separating them. From germline, CDR1 is DFQATT and CDR2 SNEGSKA (reference sequence). The CDR3 DNA reads TGCAGTGCCCTACCGCCAGCGGGTGCCTCGGATACGCAGTATTTT. This codes for CSALPPAGASDTQYF.

Only a few counts were recorded for this clonotype. The V call is TRBV10-2, the J call TRBJ2-7, with 7 nucleotides matching TRBD2. The J segment lost 3 bases and the V segment lost 11 bases, leaving 10 bases of the junction unmatched. Germline V gene lookup returns CDR1 WSHSY and CDR2 SAAADI. This CDR3 is built from 13 residues. The CDR3 region is CASRGLPNYEQYF. Here the CDR3 DNA reads TGCGCCTCACGGGGACTACCCAACTACGAGCAGTACTTC.

This clonotype was seen repeatedly, ten times or more. The J gene is TRBJ1-1, the V gene TRBV5-6; D possibly corresponds to TRBD1 (5 bases). Germline V gene sequence: CDR1 SGHDT, CDR2 YYEEEE. The CDR3 runs to 15 residues. The ends were cut back, 2 bases at V and 1 base at J, with 12 bases in the middle. CDR3 in DNA: TGTGCCAGCAGCTTTAGTTGGGGGAGGAACACTGAAGCTTTCTTT. Its translation: CASSFSWGRNTEAFF.

This clonotype is labeled as medium-sized (0.01 to 0.1%). This chain joins TRBV20-1 and TRBJ2-3; TRBD1 aligns across 9 bases. This CDR3 has 16 residues. V lost 3 bases to trimming and J lost 2 bases; unmatched junction nucleotides: 9. Germline CDR1 DFQATT, CDR2 SNEGSKA (reference sequence). CDR3 bases: TGCAGTGCTAGCCCCGTAGGACAGGGGTACACAGATACGCAGTATTTT. Protein product: CSASPVGQGYTDTQYF.

This clonotype was counted at least ten times. The rearrangement uses TRBV20-1 and TRBJ2-7, with 8 bases identical to TRBD2. CDR1 is DFQATT, CDR2 SNEGSKA, per germline (reference sequence). The CDR3 consists of 12 residues. CDR3 protein: CSVLAAAYEQYF. Written as DNA, the CDR3 is TGCAGCGTACTAGCGGCGGCCTACGAGCAGTACTTC.

This clonotype was counted at least ten times. The V gene is TRBV29-1, the J gene TRBJ1-3, with no clear D. Germline CDR1 SQVTM, CDR2 ANQGSEA. The V gene lost 4 bases and the J gene lost 10 bases, with 17 bases spanning the gap. This CDR3 region has 13 residues. The CDR3 protein is CSVGGGSVETIYF. The CDR3 coding sequence is TGCAGCGTTGGGGGAGGGAGCGTTGAGACCATATATTTT.

This clonotype was counted at least ten times. The chain has TRBV5-4 and TRBJ1-1; D gene uncertain. The V end was cut by 4 bases, the J end by 1 base, with 11 bases between. The CDR3 sequence is 14 residues long. CDR1 is SGHNT, CDR2 YYREEE, per germline (reference sequence). The CDR3 loop is CASSPWEENTEAFF. CDR3 DNA sequence: TGTGCCAGCAGCCCCTGGGAGGAGAACACTGAAGCTTTCTTT.

To note about this clonotype: Being one base from a much bigger clone, this may be a read error. V usage is TRBV7-2 and J usage is TRBJ2-3; no definite D call. This CDR3 has 15 amino acids. Trimming left V 1 base short and J 6 bases short, with 14 bases between. From germline, CDR1 is SGHTA and CDR2 FQGNSA. The CDR3 loop reads CASSLVSLSADTQYF. CDR3 coding DNA: TGTGCCAGCAGCTTAGTGAGTCTTAGTGCGGATACGCAGTATTTT.

This clonotype has just a few counts. This chain joins TRBV3-1 and TRBJ1-4; unclear D gene. CDR1 and CDR2 (germline): LGHDT, YNNKEL (reference sequence). With 1 base removed from V and 8 bases from J, the gap between germline ends came to 14 bases. CDR3 length: 15 amino acids. In nucleotides, the CDR3 is TGTGCCAGCAGCCAAGTCATAGGTTTGGGGGAAAAACTGTTTTTT. Translation gives CASSQVIGLGEKLFF.

This clonotype was found many times. The chain is built from TRBV7-9 and TRBJ1-1; a possible D gene is TRBD1 (6 bases). Trimming left V 4 bases short and J 8 bases short, with 20 bases between. The CDR3 has 15 amino acids. Germline V CDR1 and CDR2: SEHNR, FQNEAQ (reference sequence). The CDR3 DNA reads TGTGCCAGCAGCTCCCTGCGCGGGGGGCGGGTCGAAGCTTTCTTT. Its protein product is CASSSLRGGRVEAFF.